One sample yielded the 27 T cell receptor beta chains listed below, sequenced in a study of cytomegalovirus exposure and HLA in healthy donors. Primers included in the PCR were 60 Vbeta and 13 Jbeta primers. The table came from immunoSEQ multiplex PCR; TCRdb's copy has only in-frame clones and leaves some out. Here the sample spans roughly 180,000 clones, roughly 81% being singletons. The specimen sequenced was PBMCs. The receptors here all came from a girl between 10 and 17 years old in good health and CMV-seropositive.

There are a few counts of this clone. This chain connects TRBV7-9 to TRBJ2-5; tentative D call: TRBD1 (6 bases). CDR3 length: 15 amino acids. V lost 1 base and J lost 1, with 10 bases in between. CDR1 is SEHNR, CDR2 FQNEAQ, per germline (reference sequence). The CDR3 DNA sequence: TGTGCCAGCAGCTTAGTTAGGACAGCCCAAGAGACCCAGTACTTC. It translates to CASSLVRTAQETQYF.

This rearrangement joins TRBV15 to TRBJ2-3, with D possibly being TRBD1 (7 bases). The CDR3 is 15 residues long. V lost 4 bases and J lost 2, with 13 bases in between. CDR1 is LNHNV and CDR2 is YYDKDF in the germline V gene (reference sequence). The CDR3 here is CATSKGASATDTQYF. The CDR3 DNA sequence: TGTGCCACCAGCAAGGGGGCTAGCGCCACAGATACGCAGTATTTT.

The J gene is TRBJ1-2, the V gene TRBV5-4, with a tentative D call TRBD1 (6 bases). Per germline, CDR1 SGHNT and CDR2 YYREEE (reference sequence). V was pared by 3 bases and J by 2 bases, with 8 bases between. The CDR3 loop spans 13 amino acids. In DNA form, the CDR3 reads TGTGCCAGCAGCTACAGGGAAAACTATGGCTACACCTTC. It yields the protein CASSYRENYGYTF.

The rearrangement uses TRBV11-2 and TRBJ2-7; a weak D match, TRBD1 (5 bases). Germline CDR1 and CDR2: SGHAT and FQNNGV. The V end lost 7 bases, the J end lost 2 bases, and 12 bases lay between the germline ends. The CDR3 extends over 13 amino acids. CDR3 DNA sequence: TGTGCCAGCACGAGGAACAGGACCTACGAGCAGTACTTC. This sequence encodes CASTRNRTYEQYF.

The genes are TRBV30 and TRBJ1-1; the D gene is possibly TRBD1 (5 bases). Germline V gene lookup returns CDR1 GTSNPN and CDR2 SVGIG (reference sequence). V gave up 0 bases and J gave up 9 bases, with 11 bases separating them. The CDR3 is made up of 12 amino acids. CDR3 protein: CAWSVRGLQAFF. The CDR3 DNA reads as TGTGCCTGGAGTGTACGGGGACTTCAAGCTTTCTTT.

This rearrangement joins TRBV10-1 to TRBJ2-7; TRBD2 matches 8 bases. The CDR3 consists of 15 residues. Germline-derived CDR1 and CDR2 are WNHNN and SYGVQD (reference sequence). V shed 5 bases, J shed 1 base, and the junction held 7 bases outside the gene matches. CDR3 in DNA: TGCGCCAGCAGTTTCGGAGCGGGGGTGTCCTACGAGCAGTACTTC. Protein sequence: CASSFGAGVSYEQYF.

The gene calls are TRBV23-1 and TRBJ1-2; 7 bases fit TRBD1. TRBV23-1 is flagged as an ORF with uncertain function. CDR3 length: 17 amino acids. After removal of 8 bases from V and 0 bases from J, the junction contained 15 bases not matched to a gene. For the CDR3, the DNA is TGCGCCAGCCAGGGGGATTACACAGGGAAAGCTAACTATGGCTACACCTTC. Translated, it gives CASQGDYTGKANYGYTF.

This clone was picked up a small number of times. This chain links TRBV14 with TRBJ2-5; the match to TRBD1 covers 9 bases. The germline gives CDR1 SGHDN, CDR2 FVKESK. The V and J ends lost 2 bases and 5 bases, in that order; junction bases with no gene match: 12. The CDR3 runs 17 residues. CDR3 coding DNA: TGTGCCAGCAGCCAATGGGGACAGGGAGAGTTGCTGGAGACCCAGTACTTC. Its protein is CASSQWGQGELLETQYF.

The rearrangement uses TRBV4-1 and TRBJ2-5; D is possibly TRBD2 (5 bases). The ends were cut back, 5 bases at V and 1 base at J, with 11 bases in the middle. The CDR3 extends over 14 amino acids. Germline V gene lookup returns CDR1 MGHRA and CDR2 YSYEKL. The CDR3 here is CASSSPGFQETQYF. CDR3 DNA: TGCGCCAGCAGCTCTCCGGGGTTCCAAGAGACCCAGTACTTC.

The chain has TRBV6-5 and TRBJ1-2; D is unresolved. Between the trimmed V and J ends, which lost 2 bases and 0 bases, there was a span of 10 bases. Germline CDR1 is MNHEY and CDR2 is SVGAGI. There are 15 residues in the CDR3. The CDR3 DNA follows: TGTGCCAGCAGTTACAAACAGCCAGCTAACTATGGCTACACCTTC. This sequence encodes CASSYKQPANYGYTF.

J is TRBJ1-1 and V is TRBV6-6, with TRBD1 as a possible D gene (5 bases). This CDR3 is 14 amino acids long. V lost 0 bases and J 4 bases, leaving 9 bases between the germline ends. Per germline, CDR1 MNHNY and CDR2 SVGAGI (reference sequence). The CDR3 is CASSYSPQGTEAFF. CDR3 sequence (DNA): TGTGCCAGCAGTTACTCGCCCCAGGGCACTGAAGCTTTCTTT.

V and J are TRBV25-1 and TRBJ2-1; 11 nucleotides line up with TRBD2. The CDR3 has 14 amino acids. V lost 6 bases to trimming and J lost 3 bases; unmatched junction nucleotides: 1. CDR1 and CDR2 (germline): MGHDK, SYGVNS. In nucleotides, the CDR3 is TGTGCCAGCAGACTAGCGGGGGACTACAATGAGCAGTTCTTC. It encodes CASRLAGDYNEQFF.

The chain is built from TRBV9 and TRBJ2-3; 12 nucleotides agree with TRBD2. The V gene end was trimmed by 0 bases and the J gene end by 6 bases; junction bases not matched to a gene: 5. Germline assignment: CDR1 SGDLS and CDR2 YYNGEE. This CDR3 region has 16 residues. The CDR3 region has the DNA TGTGCCAGCAGCGTAGTACTAGCGGGGGGAAAGGATACGCAGTATTTT. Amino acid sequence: CASSVVLAGGKDTQYF.

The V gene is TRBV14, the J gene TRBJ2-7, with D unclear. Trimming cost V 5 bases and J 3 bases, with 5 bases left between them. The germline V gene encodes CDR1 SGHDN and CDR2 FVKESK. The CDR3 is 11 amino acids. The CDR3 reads CASSEIYEQYF. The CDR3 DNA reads TGTGCCAGCAGCGAGATCTACGAGCAGTACTTC.

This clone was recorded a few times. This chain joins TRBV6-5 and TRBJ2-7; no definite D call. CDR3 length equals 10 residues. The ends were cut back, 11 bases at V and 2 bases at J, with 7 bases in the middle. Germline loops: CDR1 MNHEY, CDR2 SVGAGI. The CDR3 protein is CAVLTYEQYF. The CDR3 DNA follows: TGTGCCGTCCTTACCTACGAGCAGTACTTC.

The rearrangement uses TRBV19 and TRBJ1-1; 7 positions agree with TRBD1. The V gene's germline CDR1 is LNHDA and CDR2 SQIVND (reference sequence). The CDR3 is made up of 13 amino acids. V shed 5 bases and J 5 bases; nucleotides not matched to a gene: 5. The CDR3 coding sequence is TGTGCCAGTAGTCCACAGGGGTGGACTGAAGCTTTCTTT. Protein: CASSPQGWTEAFF.

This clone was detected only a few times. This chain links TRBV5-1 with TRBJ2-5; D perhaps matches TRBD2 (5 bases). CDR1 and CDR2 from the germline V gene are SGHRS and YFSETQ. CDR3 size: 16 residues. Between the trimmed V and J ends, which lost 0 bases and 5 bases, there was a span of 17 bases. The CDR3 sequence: CASSLEMSGGRETQYF. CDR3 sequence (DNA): TGCGCCAGCAGCTTGGAGATGTCTGGAGGTCGGGAGACCCAGTACTTC.

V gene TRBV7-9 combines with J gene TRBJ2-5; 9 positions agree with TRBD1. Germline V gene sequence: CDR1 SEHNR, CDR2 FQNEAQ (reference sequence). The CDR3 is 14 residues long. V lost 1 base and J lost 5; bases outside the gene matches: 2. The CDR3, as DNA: TGTGCCAGCAGCTTAGGAGGACAGGGGGAGACCCAGTACTTC. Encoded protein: CASSLGGQGETQYF.

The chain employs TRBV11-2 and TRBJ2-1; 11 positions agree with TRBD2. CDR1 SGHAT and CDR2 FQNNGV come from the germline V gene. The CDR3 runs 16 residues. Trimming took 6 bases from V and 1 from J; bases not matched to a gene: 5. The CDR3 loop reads CASSRTSGPSYNEQFF. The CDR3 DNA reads TGTGCCAGCAGTCGGACTAGCGGGCCGTCCTACAATGAGCAGTTCTTC.

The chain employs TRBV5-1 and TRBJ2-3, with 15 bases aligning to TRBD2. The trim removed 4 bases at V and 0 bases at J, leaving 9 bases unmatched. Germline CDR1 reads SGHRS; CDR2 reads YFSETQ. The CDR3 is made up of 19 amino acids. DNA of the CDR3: TGCGCCAGCAGCCCCGGGACTAGCGGGGGGTATACTAGCACAGATACGCAGTATTTT. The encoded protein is CASSPGTSGGYTSTDTQYF.

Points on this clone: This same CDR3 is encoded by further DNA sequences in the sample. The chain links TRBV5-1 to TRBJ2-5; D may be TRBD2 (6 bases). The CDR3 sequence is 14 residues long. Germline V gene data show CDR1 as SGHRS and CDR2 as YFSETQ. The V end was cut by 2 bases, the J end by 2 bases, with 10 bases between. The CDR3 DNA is TGCGCCAGCAGCTTTACCGGGACTCAAGAGACCCAGTACTTC. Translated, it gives CASSFTGTQETQYF.

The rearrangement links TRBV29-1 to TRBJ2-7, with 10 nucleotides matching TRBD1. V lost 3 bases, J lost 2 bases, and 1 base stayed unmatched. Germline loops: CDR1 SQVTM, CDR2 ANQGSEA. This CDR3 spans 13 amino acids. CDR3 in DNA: TGCAGCGTTGATGGGACAGGGGCCTACGAGCAGTACTTC. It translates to CSVDGTGAYEQYF.

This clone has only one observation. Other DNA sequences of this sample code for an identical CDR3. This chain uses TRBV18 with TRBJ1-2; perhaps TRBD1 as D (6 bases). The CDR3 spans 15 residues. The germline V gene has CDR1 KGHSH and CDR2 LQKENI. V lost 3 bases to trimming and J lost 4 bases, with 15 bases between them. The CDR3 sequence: CASSPTTQGVYGYTF. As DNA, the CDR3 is TGTGCCAGCTCACCGACCACACAGGGCGTCTATGGCTACACCTTC.

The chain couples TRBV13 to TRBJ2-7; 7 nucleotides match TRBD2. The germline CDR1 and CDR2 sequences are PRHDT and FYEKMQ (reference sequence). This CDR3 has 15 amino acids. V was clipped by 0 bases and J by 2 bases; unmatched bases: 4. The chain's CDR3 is CASSLGGGGAYEQYF. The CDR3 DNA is TGTGCCAGCAGCTTAGGGGGTGGGGGGGCCTACGAGCAGTACTTC. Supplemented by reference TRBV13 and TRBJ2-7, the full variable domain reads AAGVIQSPRHLIKEKRETATLKCYPIPRHDTVYWYQQGPGQDPQFLISFYEKMQSDKGSIPDRFSAQQFSDYHSELNMSSLELGDSALYFCASSLGGGGAYEQYFGPGTRLTVT.

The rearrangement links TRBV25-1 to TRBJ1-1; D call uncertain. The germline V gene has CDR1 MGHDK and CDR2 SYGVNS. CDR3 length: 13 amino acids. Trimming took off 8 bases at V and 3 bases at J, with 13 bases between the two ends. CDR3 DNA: TGTGCCAGCGCCAACGGAGGGTACACTGAAGCTTTCTTT. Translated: CASANGGYTEAFF.

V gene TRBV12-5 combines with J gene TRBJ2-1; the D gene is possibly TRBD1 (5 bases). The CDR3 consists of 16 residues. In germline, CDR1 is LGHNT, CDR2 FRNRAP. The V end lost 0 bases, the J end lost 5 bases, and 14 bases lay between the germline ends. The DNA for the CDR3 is TGTGCTAGTGGTTTGGTTGTAGGGGCGAGCCACAATGAGCAGTTCTTC. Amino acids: CASGLVVGASHNEQFF.

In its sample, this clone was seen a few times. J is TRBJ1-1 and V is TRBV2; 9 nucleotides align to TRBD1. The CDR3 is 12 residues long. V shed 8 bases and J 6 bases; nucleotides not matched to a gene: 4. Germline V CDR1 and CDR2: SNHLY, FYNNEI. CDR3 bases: TGTGCCAGCCAGGGACAGGGCCCTGAAGCTTTCTTT. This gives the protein CASQGQGPEAFF.